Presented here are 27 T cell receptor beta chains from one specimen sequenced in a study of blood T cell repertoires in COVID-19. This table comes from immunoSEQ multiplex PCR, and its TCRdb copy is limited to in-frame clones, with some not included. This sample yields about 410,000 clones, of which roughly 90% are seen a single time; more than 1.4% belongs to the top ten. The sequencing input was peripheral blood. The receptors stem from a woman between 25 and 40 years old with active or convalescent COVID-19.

CDR3 protein: CATSRDDLTGGQETQYF. The CDR3 DNA reads as TGTGCCACCAGCAGAGACGATCTGACCGGGGGACAAGAGACCCAGTACTTC. This sequence joins TRBV15 and TRBJ2-5, with a weak D call TRBD2 (6 bases). The CDR3 is 17 amino acids. The germline gives CDR1 LNHNV, CDR2 YYDKDF (reference sequence). V lost 0 bases and J lost 2, with 16 bases in between.

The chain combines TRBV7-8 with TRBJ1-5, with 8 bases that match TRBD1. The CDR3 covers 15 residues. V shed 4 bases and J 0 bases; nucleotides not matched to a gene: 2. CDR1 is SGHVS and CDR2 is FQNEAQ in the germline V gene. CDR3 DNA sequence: TGTGCCAGCAGCTGGACAGGGAATAGCAATCAGCCCCAGCATTTT. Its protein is CASSWTGNSNQPQHF.

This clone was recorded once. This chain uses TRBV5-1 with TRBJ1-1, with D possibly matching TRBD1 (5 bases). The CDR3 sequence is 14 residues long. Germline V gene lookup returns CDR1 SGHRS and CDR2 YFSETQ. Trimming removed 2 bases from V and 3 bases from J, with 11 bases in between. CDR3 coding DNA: TGCGCCAGCAGCTTAGGTGGGGGGTACACTGAAGCTTTCTTT. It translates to CASSLGGGYTEAFF.

CDR3 nucleotide sequence: TGCGCCAGCAGCATGGGACTCGGGACAGGGTTGAACACTGAAGCTTTCTTT. This encodes CASSMGLGTGLNTEAFF. This sequence joins TRBV5-1 and TRBJ1-1; TRBD1 matches 9 bases. CDR1 is SGHRS, CDR2 YFSETQ, per germline. Losses at the gene ends were 4 bases for V and 0 bases for J; bases not matched to a gene: 10. This CDR3 is built from 17 residues.

CDR3 nucleotides: TGCGCCAGCAGCCCCGCCACATTCATGGGGGCCGACGAGCAGTACTTC. Residues: CASSPATFMGADEQYF. The genes are TRBV5-1 and TRBJ2-7; weak D call: TRBD1 (6 bases). The V end was cut by 4 bases, the J end by 5 bases, with 22 bases between. The CDR3 is 16 residues long. Germline V lookup: CDR1 SGHRS, CDR2 YFSETQ.

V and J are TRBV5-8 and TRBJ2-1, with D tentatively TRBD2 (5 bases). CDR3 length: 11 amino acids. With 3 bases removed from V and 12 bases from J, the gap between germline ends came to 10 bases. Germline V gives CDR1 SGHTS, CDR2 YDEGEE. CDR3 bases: TGTGCCAGCAGCTGGGGAGAGTTGCAGTTCTTC. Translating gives CASSWGELQFF.

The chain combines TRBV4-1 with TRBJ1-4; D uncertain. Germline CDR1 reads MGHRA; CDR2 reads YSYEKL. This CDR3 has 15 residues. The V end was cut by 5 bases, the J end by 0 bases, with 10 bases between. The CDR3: CASSTETATNEKLFF. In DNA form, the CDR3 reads TGCGCCAGCAGCACGGAAACAGCAACTAATGAAAAACTGTTTTTT.

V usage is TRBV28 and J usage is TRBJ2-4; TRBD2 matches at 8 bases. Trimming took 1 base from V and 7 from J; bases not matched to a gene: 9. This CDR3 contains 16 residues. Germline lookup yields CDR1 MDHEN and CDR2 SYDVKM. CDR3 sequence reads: CASSLSGDREGNIQYF. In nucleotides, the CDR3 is TGTGCCAGCAGTTTATCAGGAGACCGGGAGGGTAACATTCAGTACTTC.

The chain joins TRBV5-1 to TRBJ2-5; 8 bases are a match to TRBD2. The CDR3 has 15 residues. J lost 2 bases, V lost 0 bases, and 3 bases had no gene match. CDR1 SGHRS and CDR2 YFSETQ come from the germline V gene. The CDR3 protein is CASSLEAGEQETQYF. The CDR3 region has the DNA TGCGCCAGCAGCTTGGAAGCGGGGGAGCAAGAGACCCAGTACTTC.

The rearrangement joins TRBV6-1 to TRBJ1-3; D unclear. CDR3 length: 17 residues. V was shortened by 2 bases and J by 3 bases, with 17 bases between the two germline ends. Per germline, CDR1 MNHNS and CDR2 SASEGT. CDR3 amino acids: CASSEYGRPRGGNTIYF. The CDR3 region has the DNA TGTGCCAGCAGTGAATATGGGCGTCCACGGGGTGGAAACACCATATATTTT.

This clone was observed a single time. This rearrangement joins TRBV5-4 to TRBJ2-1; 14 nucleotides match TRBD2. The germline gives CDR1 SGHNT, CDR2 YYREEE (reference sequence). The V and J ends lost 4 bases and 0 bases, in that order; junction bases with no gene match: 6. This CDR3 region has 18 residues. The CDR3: CASSAGTSGSLSYNEQFF. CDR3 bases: TGTGCCAGCAGCGCCGGGACTAGCGGGAGTCTCTCCTACAATGAGCAGTTCTTC.

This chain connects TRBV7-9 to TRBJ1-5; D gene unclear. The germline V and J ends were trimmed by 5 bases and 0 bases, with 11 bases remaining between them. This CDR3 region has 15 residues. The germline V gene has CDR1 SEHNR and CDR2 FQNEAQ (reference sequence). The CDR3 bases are TGTGCCAGCAGCGACGGGAACCCTAGCAATCAGCCCCAGCATTTT. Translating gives CASSDGNPSNQPQHF.

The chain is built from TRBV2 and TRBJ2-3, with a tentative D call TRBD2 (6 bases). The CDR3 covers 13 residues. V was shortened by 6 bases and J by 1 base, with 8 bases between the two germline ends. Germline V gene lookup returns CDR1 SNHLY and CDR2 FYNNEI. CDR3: CASRGGGTDTQYF. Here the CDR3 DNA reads TGTGCCAGCAGGGGCGGGGGCACAGATACGCAGTATTTT. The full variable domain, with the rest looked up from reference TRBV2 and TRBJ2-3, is EPEVTQTPSHQVTQMGQEVILRCVPISNHLYFYWYRQILGQKVEFLVSFYNNEISEKSEIFDDQFSVERPDGSNFTLKIRSTKLEDSAMYFCASRGGGTDTQYFGPGTRLTVL.

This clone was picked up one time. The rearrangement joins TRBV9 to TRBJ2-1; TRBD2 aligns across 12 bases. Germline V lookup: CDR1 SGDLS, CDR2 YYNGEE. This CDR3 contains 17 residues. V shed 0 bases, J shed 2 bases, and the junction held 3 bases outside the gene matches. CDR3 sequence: CASSVGGLAGTYNEQFF. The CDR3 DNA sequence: TGTGCCAGCAGCGTAGGAGGACTAGCGGGGACCTACAATGAGCAGTTCTTC.

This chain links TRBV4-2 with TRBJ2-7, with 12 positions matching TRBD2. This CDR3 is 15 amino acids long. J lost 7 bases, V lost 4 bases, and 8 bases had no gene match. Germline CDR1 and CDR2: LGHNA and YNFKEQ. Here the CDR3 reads CASSPTSGRSGEQYF. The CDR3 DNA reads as TGTGCCAGCAGCCCGACTAGCGGGAGATCGGGGGAGCAGTACTTC.

As DNA, the CDR3 is TGTGCCAGTAGTATACGGGGACAAACCGGGGAGCTGTTTTTT. This translates into CASSIRGQTGELFF. The gene calls are TRBV19 and TRBJ2-2; TRBD1 might be the D (6 bases). CDR1 is LNHDA and CDR2 is SQIVND in the germline V gene (reference sequence). There are 14 residues in the CDR3. V was cut by 2 bases and J by 5 bases, with 9 bases left in between.

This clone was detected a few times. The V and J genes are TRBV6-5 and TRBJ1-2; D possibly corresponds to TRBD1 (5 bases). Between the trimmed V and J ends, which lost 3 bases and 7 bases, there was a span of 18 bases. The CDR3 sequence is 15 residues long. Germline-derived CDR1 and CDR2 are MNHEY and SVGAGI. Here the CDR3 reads CASSYTGALESGYTF. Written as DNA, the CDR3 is TGTGCCAGCAGTTATACAGGAGCCTTAGAGAGTGGCTACACCTTC.

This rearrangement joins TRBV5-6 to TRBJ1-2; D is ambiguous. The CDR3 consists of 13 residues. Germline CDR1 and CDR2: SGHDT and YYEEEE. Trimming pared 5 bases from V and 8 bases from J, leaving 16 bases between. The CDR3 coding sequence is TGTGCCAGCAGACCTCGGCGGCTTTCGGGCTACACCTTC. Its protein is CASRPRRLSGYTF.

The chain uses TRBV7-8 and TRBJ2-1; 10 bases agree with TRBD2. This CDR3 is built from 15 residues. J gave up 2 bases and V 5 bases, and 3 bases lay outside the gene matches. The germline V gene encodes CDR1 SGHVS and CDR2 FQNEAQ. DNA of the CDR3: TGTGCCAGCAGCGAACTAGCGGGGCCCTACAATGAGCAGTTCTTC. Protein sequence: CASSELAGPYNEQFF.

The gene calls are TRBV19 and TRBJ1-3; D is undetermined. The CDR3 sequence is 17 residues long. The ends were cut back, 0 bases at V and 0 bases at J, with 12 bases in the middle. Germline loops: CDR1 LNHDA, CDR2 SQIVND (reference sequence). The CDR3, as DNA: TGTGCCAGTAGTATAGACTCAGGACTGAACTCTGGAAACACCATATATTTT. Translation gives CASSIDSGLNSGNTIYF. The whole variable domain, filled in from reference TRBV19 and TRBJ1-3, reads DGGITQSPKYLFRKEGQNVTLSCEQNLNHDAMYWYRQDPGQGLRLIYYSQIVNDFQKGDIAEGYSVSREKKESFPLTVTSAQKNPTAFYLCASSIDSGLNSGNTIYFGEGSWLTVV.

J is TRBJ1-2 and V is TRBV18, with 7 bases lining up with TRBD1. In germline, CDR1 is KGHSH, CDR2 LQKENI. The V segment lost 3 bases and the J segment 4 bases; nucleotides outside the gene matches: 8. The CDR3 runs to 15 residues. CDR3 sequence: CASSPPGQTVYGYTF. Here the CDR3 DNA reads TGTGCCAGCTCACCCCCGGGACAGACAGTCTATGGCTACACCTTC. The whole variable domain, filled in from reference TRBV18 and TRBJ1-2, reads NAGVMQNPRHLVRRRGQEARLRCSPMKGHSHVYWYRQLPEEGLKFMVYLQKENIIDESGMPKERFSAEFPKEGPSILRIQQVVRGDSAAYFCASSPPGQTVYGYTFGSGTRLTVV.

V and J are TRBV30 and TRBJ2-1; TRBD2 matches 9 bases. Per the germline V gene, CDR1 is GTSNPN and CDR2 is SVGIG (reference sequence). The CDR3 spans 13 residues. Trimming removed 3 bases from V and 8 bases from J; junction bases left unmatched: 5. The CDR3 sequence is CAWRVIAGDEQFF. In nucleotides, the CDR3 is TGTGCCTGGAGAGTTATAGCGGGAGATGAGCAGTTCTTC.

The CDR3 loop reads CASSLTFGTSLSGELFF. The CDR3 nucleotides are TGTGCCAGCAGCCTAACCTTCGGGACTAGCCTCTCCGGGGAGCTGTTTTTT. The chain recombines TRBV5-8 with TRBJ2-2; 9 bases fit TRBD2. The V segment lost 4 bases and the J segment 6 bases; nucleotides outside the gene matches: 13. Germline-derived CDR1 and CDR2 are SGHTS and YDEGEE. The CDR3 length is 17 residues.

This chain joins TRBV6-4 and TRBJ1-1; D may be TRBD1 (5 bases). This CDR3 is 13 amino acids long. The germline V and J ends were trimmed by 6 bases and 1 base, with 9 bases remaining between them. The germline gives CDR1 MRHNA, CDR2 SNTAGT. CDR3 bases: TGTGCCAGCAGCGCCCAGGGGAACACTGAAGCTTTCTTT. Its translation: CASSAQGNTEAFF.

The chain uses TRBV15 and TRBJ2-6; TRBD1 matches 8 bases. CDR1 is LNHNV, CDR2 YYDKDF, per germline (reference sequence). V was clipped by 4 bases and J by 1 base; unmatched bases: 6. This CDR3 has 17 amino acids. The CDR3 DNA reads TGTGCCACCAGCACCGGGACAGGCCTTTCTGGGGCCAACGTCCTGACTTTC. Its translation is CATSTGTGLSGANVLTF. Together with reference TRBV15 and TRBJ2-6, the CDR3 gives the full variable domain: DAMVIQNPRYQVTQFGKPVTLSCSQTLNHNVMYWYQQKSSQAPKLLFHYYDKDFNNEADTPDNFQSRRPNTSFCFLDIRSPGLGDTAMYLCATSTGTGLSGANVLTFGAGSRLTVL.

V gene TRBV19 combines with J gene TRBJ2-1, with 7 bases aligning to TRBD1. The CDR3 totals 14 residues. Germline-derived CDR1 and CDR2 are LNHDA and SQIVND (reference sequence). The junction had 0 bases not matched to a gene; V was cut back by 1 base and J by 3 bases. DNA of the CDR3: TGTGCCAGTAGTATAGGGACAGGCTACAATGAGCAGTTCTTC. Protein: CASSIGTGYNEQFF.

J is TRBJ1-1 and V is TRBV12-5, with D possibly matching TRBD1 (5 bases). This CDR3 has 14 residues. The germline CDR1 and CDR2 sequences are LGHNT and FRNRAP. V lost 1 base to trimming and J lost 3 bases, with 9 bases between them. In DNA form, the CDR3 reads TGTGCTAGTGGTTTGGCGGGGGGGGACACTGAAGCTTTCTTT. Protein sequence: CASGLAGGDTEAFF.